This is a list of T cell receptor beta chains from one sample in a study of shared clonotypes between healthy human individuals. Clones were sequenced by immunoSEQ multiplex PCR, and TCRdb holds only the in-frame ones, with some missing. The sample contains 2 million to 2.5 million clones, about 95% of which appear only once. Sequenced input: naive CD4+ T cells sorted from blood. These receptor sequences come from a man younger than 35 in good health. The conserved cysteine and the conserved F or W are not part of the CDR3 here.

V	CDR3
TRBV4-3	ASSRRGKGQDTQY
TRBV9	ASSVVSGNTEAF
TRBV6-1	ASSLRTDSNQPQH
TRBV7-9	ASSSGTSGTDTQY
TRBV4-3	ASSHGDRDNEKLF
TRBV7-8	ASSLVASGGSTYNEQF
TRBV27	ASSLFWDGIYEQY
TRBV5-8	ASSYRDRVVNTEAF
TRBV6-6	ASSDRAGAKNIQY
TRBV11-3	ASSSQGAEAF
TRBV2	ASSNDRGVNTEAF
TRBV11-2	ASTRREGPETQY
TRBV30	AWSTDPAGTNEQY
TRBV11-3	ASSPDQGKEAF
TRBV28	ASSTPETRDTIY
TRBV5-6	ASSPEGGLTDTQY
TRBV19	ASSPEGAGNEQY
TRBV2	ASSEEAAGNTGELF
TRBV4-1	ASSQDRTGTYNEQF
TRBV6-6	ASSPRDINQPQH
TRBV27	ASSSPTGGSYGYT
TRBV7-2	ASSQPSSYEQY
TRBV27	ASSLSGPLGLEGYGYT
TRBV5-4	ASSQQGINEKLF